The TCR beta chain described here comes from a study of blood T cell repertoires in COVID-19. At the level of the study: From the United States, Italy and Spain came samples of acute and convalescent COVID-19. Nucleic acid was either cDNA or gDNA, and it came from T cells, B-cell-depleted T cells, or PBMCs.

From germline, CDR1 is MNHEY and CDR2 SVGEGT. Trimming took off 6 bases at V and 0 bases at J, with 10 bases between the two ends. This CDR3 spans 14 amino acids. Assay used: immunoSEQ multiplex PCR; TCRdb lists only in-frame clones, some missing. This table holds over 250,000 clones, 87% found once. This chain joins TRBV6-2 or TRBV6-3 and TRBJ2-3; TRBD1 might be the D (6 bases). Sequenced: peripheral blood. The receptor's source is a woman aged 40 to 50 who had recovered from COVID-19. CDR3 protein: CASSRDTSTDTQYF. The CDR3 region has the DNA TGTGCCAGCAGCCGGGACACCAGCACAGATACGCAGTATTTT.